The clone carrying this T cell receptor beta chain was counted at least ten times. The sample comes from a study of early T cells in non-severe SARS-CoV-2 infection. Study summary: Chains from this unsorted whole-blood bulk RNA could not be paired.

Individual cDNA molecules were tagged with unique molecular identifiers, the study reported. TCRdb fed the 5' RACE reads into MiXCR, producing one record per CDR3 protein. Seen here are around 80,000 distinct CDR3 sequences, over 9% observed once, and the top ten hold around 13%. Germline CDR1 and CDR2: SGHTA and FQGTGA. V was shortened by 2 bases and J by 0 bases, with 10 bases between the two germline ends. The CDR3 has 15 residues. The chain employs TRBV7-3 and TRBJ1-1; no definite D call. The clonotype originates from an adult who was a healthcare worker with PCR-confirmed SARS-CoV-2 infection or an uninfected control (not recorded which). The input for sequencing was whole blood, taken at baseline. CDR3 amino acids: CASSLSPAMNTEAFF. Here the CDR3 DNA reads TGTGCCAGCAGCTTATCCCCAGCTATGAACACTGAAGCTTTCTTT.